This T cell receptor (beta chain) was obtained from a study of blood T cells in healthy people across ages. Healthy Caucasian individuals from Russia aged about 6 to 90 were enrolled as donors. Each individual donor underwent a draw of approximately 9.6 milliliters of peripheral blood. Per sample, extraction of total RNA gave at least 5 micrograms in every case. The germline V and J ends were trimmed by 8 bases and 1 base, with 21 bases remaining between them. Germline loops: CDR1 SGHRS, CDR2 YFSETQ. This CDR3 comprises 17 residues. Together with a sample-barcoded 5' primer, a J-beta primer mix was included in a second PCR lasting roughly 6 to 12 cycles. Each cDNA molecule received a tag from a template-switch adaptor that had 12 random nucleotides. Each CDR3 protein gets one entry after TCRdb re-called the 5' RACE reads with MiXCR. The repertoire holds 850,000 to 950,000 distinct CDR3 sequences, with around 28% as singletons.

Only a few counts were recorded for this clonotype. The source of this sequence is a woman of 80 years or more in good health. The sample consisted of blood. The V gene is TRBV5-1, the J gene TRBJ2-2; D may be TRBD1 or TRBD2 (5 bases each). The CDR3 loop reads CASTGTSGTVNTGELFF. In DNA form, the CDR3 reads TGCGCCAGTACGGGTACTTCCGGGACCGTGAACACCGGGGAGCTGTTTTTT.